Following are 22 T cell receptor beta chains from one sample sequenced in a study of CD8 T cells in ankylosing spondylitis listed by TCRdb under 2017. The protocol used for the library was 5' RACE. Sequencing was performed on an Illumina HiSeq 2500. The public sequencing data were trimmed at Q25 with fastp and processed into clonotypes with MiXCR by TCRdb, which kept only in-frame beta chains. Identical CDR3 proteins give one entry, which carries the most common genes and DNA. In all, the sample holds fewer than 200,000 distinct CDR3 sequences, and around a tenth of those were seen once. Approximately 15% of the sample goes to the ten largest clones. Sample: blood, either unsorted or a sorted T cell fraction (not recorded which). Receptors originate from a female donor with ankylosing spondylitis or in good health (not recorded which).

The chain joins TRBV9 to TRBJ2-1, with 8 positions matching TRBD2. V dropped 6 bases and J dropped 6; count of bases not matched to a gene: 8. Germline-derived CDR1 and CDR2 are SGDLS and YYNGEE. This CDR3 contains 14 residues. The CDR3 bases are TGTGCCAGCACCCCCCCGGGAGGGGGCAATGAGCAGTTCTTC. Amino acids: CASTPPGGGNEQFF.

The V gene is TRBV27, the J gene TRBJ2-7, with D perhaps given as TRBD1 or TRBD2 (5 bases each). V was clipped by 6 bases and J by 2 bases, with 11 bases between them. The CDR3 runs to 13 residues. The germline V gene encodes CDR1 MNHEY and CDR2 SMNVEV (reference sequence). The CDR3 sequence: CASSGTAPYEQYF. CDR3 bases: TGTGCCAGCAGCGGGACGGCTCCCTACGAGCAGTACTTC.

This clonotype was seen a few times. CDR3 coding DNA: TGTGCCAGCAGTTACGGGACACCGAACACTGAAGCTTTCTTT. This translates into CASSYGTPNTEAFF. The chain combines TRBV6-5 with TRBJ1-1, with a tentative D call TRBD1 (6 bases). This CDR3 has 14 amino acids. V was shortened by 2 bases and J by 1 base, with 8 bases between the two germline ends. Germline-derived CDR1 and CDR2 are MNHEY and SVGAGI.

The chain joins TRBV3-1 to TRBJ2-3, with a possible D match to TRBD1 (5 bases). The V end lost 4 bases, the J end lost 9 bases, and 14 bases lay between the germline ends. Looked up from germline, CDR1 is LGHDT and CDR2 is YNNKEL (reference sequence). CDR3 length: 13 residues. The DNA of the CDR3 is TGTGCCAGCAGCCCCGACAGTGCTGTCACGCAGTATTTT. Its protein product is CASSPDSAVTQYF.

This clonotype was counted many times. This chain uses TRBV7-9 with TRBJ2-3; D call uncertain. The CDR3 has 14 amino acids. Germline CDR1 SEHNR, CDR2 FQNEAQ (reference sequence). V was shortened by 5 bases and J by 1 base, with 10 bases between the two germline ends. The CDR3 sequence: CASSPFQGTDTQYF. In nucleotides, the CDR3 is TGTGCCAGCAGCCCTTTTCAGGGCACAGATACGCAGTATTTT.

V gene TRBV9 combines with J gene TRBJ2-5, with TRBD2 as a possible D gene (6 bases). The CDR3 totals 15 residues. V was shortened by 0 bases and J by 2 bases, with 11 bases between the two germline ends. CDR1 and CDR2 from the germline V gene are SGDLS and YYNGEE. The CDR3 spells CASSVAAGRQETQYF. The DNA for the CDR3 is TGTGCCAGCAGCGTAGCGGCGGGAAGGCAAGAGACCCAGTACTTC.

The genes are TRBV5-5 and TRBJ1-1; D possibly corresponds to TRBD1 (5 bases). The CDR3 sequence is 15 residues long. V was cut by 3 bases and J by 5 bases, with 17 bases left in between. Germline CDR1 and CDR2: SGHKS and YYEKEE (reference sequence). The chain's CDR3 is CASSWESAGGTEAFF. The CDR3, as DNA: TGTGCCAGCAGCTGGGAATCGGCTGGGGGGACTGAAGCTTTCTTT.

This clonotype occurred a few times. This chain links TRBV7-9 with TRBJ1-2, with D perhaps TRBD1 (5 bases). The V and J ends lost 1 base and 7 bases respectively, with 10 bases between them. Germline V gives CDR1 SEHNR, CDR2 FQNEAQ (reference sequence). The CDR3 runs 13 residues. CDR3 nucleotide sequence: TGTGCCAGCAGCTTAGGGACACGCGGTGGCTACACCTTC. Amino acid sequence: CASSLGTRGGYTF.

There are a few counts of this clonotype. This chain joins TRBV20-1 and TRBJ1-2; TRBD1 aligns across 8 bases. Germline V gene data show CDR1 as DFQATT and CDR2 as SNEGSKA (reference sequence). The length of the CDR3 is 13 residues. V shed 5 bases, J shed 3 bases, and the junction held 5 bases outside the gene matches. CDR3 sequence reads: CSAFDRGDYGYTF. The CDR3 DNA reads TGCAGTGCTTTTGACAGGGGCGACTATGGCTACACCTTC.

There are many counts of this clonotype. The chain is built from TRBV7-9 and TRBJ1-1; a possible D gene is TRBD1 (5 bases). The V gene lost 4 bases and the J gene lost 4 bases, with 10 bases spanning the gap. Germline values: CDR1 SEHNR, CDR2 FQNEAQ (reference sequence). The CDR3 has 13 residues. CDR3 sequence: CASSSSGLTEAFF. CDR3 bases: TGTGCCAGCAGCTCGTCAGGGCTCACTGAAGCTTTCTTT.

The chain uses TRBV7-2 and TRBJ2-2; D could derive from TRBD1 or TRBD2 (5 bases each). Trimming pared 8 bases from V and 5 bases from J, leaving 6 bases between. The CDR3 covers 11 residues. Germline CDR1 reads SGHTA; CDR2 reads FQGNSA. DNA for the CDR3: TGTGCCAGCGAGGGGACCGGGGAGCTGTTTTTT. The encoded protein is CASEGTGELFF.

The rearrangement joins TRBV6-1 to TRBJ2-1, with D maybe TRBD2 (5 bases). Trimming stripped 8 bases from V and 6 bases from J, with 17 bases between. In germline, CDR1 is MNHNS, CDR2 SASEGT. The CDR3 is 14 amino acids. For the CDR3, the DNA is TGTGCCAGCCAATTGCGGGTAGCAGGCAATGAGCAGTTCTTC. Amino acids: CASQLRVAGNEQFF.

There are a few counts of this clonotype. The gene calls are TRBV4-3 and TRBJ2-3, with 7 bases matching TRBD1. The CDR3 has 16 residues. The V and J ends lost 4 bases and 1 base, in that order; junction bases with no gene match: 8. Germline V lookup: CDR1 LGHNA, CDR2 YSLEER. CDR3 sequence (DNA): TGCGCCAGCAGCCCCCGCCGGGACAGTCGCACAGATACGCAGTATTTT. This gives the protein CASSPRRDSRTDTQYF.

This sequence joins TRBV5-1 and TRBJ2-1, with 9 bases fitting TRBD1. Losses at the gene ends were 4 bases for V and 9 bases for J; bases not matched to a gene: 8. From germline, CDR1 is SGHRS and CDR2 YFSETQ. The CDR3 consists of 14 residues. The CDR3 nucleotides are TGCGCCAGCAGCGCCGTGGACAGGGGTTCTGAGCAGTTCTTC. It codes for CASSAVDRGSEQFF.

This clonotype was picked up many times. The chain joins TRBV19 to TRBJ2-1, with a tentative D call TRBD2 (5 bases). V was clipped by 1 base and J by 6 bases, with 19 bases between them. Germline V CDR1 and CDR2: LNHDA, SQIVND (reference sequence). This CDR3 has 17 amino acids. The CDR3 DNA reads TGTGCCAGTAGTATAGGGAGGCCCGAGGCGTATTTCAATGAGCAGTTCTTC. Its translation is CASSIGRPEAYFNEQFF. The whole variable domain, filled in from reference TRBV19 and TRBJ2-1, reads DGGITQSPKYLFRKEGQNVTLSCEQNLNHDAMYWYRQDPGQGLRLIYYSQIVNDFQKGDIAEGYSVSREKKESFPLTVTSAQKNPTAFYLCASSIGRPEAYFNEQFFGPGTRLTVL.

The table lists this clonotype with a few counts. The chain has TRBV12-3 or TRBV12-4 and TRBJ2-5, with D unclear. V was clipped by 5 bases and J by 5 bases, with 15 bases between them. This CDR3 comprises 14 residues. The CDR3 here is CASSRTTTGETQYF. DNA of the CDR3: TGTGCCAGCAGTAGGACCACTACTGGGGAGACCCAGTACTTC.

There are a few counts of this clonotype. The J gene is TRBJ2-2, the V gene TRBV29-1; D gene uncertain. The CDR3 consists of 11 residues. Germline V gene data show CDR1 as SQVTM and CDR2 as ANQGSEA. V was pared by 3 bases and J by 7 bases, with 6 bases between. The CDR3 is CSVDERGELFF. The CDR3 DNA reads as TGCAGCGTTGATGAGCGCGGGGAGCTGTTTTTT.

This clonotype has a handful of counts. The chain has TRBV28 and TRBJ2-5, with D possibly matching TRBD1 (5 bases). Germline CDR1 and CDR2: MDHEN and SYDVKM. Trimming pared 2 bases from V and 5 bases from J, leaving 18 bases between. The CDR3 extends over 16 amino acids. The CDR3 spells CASSLKSGWPEETQYF. In DNA, the CDR3 is TGTGCCAGCAGTTTAAAATCAGGGTGGCCGGAGGAGACCCAGTACTTC.

This clonotype was seen repeatedly, ten times or more. V gene TRBV4-2 combines with J gene TRBJ2-3; 15 positions agree with TRBD2. Looked up from germline, CDR1 is LGHNA and CDR2 is YNFKEQ. This CDR3 contains 20 residues. Trimming cost V 1 base and J 5 bases; bases outside gene matches: 13. CDR3 sequence: CASSQVVGTSGRIDGDTQYF. The CDR3 DNA reads TGTGCCAGCAGCCAAGTGGTGGGGACTAGCGGGAGGATCGACGGAGATACGCAGTATTTT.

CDR3 sequence: CASSHPWTSDQSGEQFF. Here the CDR3 DNA reads TGCGCCAGCAGCCACCCTTGGACTAGCGATCAATCCGGTGAGCAGTTCTTC. The chain recombines TRBV4-1 with TRBJ2-1, with 9 bases lining up with TRBD2. V lost 3 bases to trimming and J lost 9 bases; unmatched junction nucleotides: 15. Germline V gene data show CDR1 as MGHRA and CDR2 as YSYEKL. The CDR3 has 17 amino acids.

This clonotype occurred many times. The rearrangement links TRBV24-1 to TRBJ2-5; 8 bases map to TRBD1. The CDR3 covers 15 residues. Looked up from germline, CDR1 is KGHDR and CDR2 is SFDVKD. With V trimmed by 3 bases and J by 4 bases, 6 bases remained unmatched. The DNA for the CDR3 is TGTGCCACCAGTGATCCCCTGACAGGGGTAGAGACCCAGTACTTC. Translating gives CATSDPLTGVETQYF.

V usage is TRBV21-1 and J usage is TRBJ2-7. TRBV21-1 is reported as a pseudogene. There are 15 residues in the CDR3. CDR3 DNA: TGTGCCAGCAGCAAAGCAGGCAGGGGTTCGTACGAGCAGTACTTC. This sequence encodes CASSKAGRGSYEQYF.